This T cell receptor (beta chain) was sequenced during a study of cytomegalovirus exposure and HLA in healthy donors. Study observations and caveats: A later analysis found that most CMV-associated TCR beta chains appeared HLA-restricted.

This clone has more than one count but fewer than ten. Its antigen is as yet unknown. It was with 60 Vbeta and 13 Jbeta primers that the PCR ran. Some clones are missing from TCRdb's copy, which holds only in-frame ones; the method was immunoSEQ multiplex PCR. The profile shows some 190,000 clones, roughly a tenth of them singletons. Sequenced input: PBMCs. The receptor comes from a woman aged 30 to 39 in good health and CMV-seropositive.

The DNA for the CDR3 is TGTGCCAGCGTAGCCGGGACTAGCGAGGCAGATACGCAGTATTTT. Its translation: CASVAGTSEADTQYF. V and J are TRBV2 and TRBJ2-3; TRBD2 matches 10 bases. The germline CDR1 and CDR2 sequences are SNHLY and FYNNEI. This CDR3 has 15 amino acids. V was pared by 8 bases and J by 4 bases, with 9 bases of the junction left unmatched.